These 2 T cell receptor beta chains came from one sample sequenced in a study of cytomegalovirus exposure and HLA in healthy donors. Generated by immunoSEQ multiplex PCR, the TCRdb table keeps only in-frame clones and is missing some. Of around 69,000 clones listed, over 90% are singletons. Sequencing input: PBMCs. These TCRs come from a woman aged 18-29 years in good health and CMV-seropositive.

This clone was observed once. V and J are TRBV28 and TRBJ2-7; 9 nucleotides agree with TRBD1. CDR1 is MDHEN, CDR2 SYDVKM, per germline. The V and J ends lost 5 bases and 2 bases, in that order; junction bases with no gene match: 13. The CDR3 has 17 amino acids. The CDR3 DNA sequence: TGTGCCAGCAGTCTACCCCAGACAGGGGGTCCTACCTACGAGCAGTACTTC. Amino acid sequence: CASSLPQTGGPTYEQYF.

J is TRBJ1-2 and V is TRBV5-1; D not resolved. Trimming shortened V by 6 bases and J by 4 bases, and 16 bases separated the two germline ends. The CDR3 covers 14 residues. Germline assignment: CDR1 SGHRS and CDR2 YFSETQ. This chain's CDR3 is CASTLVSPGYGYTF. In DNA, the CDR3 is TGCGCCAGCACCCTTGTGAGTCCGGGCTATGGCTACACCTTC.